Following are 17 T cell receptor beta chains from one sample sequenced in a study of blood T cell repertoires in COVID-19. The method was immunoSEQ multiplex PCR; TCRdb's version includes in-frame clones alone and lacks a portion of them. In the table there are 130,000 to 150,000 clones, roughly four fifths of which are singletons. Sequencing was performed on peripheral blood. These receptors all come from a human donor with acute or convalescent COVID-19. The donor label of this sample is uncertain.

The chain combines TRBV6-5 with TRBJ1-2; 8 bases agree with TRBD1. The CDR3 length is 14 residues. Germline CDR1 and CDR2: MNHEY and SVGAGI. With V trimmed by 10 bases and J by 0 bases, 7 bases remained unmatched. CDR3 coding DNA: TGTGCCACGACAGGGGACCCAACTAACTATGGCTACACCTTC. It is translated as CATTGDPTNYGYTF.

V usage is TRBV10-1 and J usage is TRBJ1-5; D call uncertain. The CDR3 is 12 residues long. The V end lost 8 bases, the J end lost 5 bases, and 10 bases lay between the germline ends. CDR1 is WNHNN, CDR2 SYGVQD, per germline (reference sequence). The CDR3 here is CASCRLYQPQHF. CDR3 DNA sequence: TGCGCCAGCTGCCGGTTATATCAGCCCCAGCATTTT.

CDR3 nucleotides: TGTGCCAGCAGCTTGCAAAGGGGGAATTCACCCCTCCACTTT. Its protein is CASSLQRGNSPLHF. The chain joins TRBV5-4 to TRBJ1-6; D is perhaps TRBD1 (6 bases). This CDR3 spans 14 amino acids. CDR1 is SGHNT, CDR2 YYREEE, per germline (reference sequence). Trimming pared 1 base from V and 7 bases from J, leaving 9 bases between.

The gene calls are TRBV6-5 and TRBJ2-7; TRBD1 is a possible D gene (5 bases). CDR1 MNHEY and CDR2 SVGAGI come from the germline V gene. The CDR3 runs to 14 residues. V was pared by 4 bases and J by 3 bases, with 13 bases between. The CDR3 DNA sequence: TGTGCCAGCAGTTGGGGCCCTGGGGACTACGAGCAGTACTTC. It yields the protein CASSWGPGDYEQYF.

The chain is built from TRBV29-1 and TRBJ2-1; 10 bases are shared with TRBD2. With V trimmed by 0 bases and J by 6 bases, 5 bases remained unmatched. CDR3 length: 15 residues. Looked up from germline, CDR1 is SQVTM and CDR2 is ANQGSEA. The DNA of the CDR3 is TGCAGCGTTGAAGACTGGACTAGCGGCTTCAATGAGCAGTTCTTC. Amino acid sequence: CSVEDWTSGFNEQFF.

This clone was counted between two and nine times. The CDR3 coding sequence is TGTGCCTGGAGTGTACGCCTCTATAATGAGCAGTTCTTC. Protein: CAWSVRLYNEQFF. The V and J genes are TRBV30 and TRBJ2-1, with no clear D. With 0 bases removed from V and 7 bases from J, the gap between germline ends came to 10 bases. The CDR3 runs 13 residues. CDR1 and CDR2 from the germline V gene are GTSNPN and SVGIG (reference sequence).

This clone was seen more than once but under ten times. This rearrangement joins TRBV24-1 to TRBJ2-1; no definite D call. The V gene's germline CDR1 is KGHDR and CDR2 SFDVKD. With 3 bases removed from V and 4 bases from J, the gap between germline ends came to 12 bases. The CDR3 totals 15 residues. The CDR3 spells CATSDPRGRYNEQFF. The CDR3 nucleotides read TGTGCCACCAGTGATCCCAGAGGAAGATACAATGAGCAGTTCTTC.

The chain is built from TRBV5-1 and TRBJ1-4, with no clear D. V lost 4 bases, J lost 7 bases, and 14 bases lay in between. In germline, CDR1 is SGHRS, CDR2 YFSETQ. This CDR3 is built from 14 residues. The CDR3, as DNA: TGCGCCAGCAGCCACGCCGGGGAGGGTGAAAAACTGTTTTTT. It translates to CASSHAGEGEKLFF. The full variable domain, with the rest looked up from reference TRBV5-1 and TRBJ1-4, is KAGVTQTPRYLIKTRGQQVTLSCSPISGHRSVSWYQQTPGQGLQFLFEYFSETQRNKGNFPGRFSGRQFSNSRSEMNVSTLELGDSALYLCASSHAGEGEKLFFGSGTQLSVL.

The DNA for the CDR3 is TGCGCCAGCAGCTTGGCCCCGACTAGCGGGGGGGCCGGGGAGACCCAGTACTTC. As protein: CASSLAPTSGGAGETQYF. This rearrangement joins TRBV5-1 to TRBJ2-5; 14 nucleotides agree with TRBD2. This CDR3 is 18 amino acids long. Per the germline V gene, CDR1 is SGHRS and CDR2 is YFSETQ. V lost 0 bases and J lost 5; bases outside the gene matches: 9.

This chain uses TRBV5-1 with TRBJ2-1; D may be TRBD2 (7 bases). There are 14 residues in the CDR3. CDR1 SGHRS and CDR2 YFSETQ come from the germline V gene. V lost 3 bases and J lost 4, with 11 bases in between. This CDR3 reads CASSSGGLYNEQFF. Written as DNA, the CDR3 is TGCGCCAGCAGCTCCGGGGGGCTATACAATGAGCAGTTCTTC.

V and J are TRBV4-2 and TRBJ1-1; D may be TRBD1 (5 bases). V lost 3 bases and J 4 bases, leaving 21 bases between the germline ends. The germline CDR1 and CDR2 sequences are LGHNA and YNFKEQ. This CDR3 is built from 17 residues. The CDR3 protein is CASSHLGQWKGSTEAFF. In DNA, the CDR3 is TGTGCCAGCAGCCATCTCGGACAATGGAAGGGCAGCACTGAAGCTTTCTTT.

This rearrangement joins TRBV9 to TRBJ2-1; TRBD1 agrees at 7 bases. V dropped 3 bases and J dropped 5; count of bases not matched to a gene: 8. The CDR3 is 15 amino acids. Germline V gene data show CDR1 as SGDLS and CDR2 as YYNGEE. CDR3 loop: CASSGYRDSHNEQFF. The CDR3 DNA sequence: TGTGCCAGCAGCGGCTACCGGGACAGCCACAATGAGCAGTTCTTC.

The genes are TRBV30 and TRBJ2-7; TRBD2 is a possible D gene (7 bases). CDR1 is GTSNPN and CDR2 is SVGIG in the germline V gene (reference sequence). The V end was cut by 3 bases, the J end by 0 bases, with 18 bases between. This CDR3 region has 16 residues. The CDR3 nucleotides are TGTGCCTGGAGCCGGGCGGGGGCCTTACTCTCCTACGAGCAGTACTTC. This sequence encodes CAWSRAGALLSYEQYF.

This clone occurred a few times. The chain's CDR3 is CASSVGEPGNTIYF. Here the CDR3 DNA reads TGTGCCAGCAGCGTAGGAGAGCCTGGAAACACCATATATTTT. The rearrangement uses TRBV9 and TRBJ1-3, with no clear D. Germline V gene lookup returns CDR1 SGDLS and CDR2 YYNGEE. The CDR3 runs 14 residues. V dropped 0 bases and J dropped 2 bases, with 6 bases sitting between them.

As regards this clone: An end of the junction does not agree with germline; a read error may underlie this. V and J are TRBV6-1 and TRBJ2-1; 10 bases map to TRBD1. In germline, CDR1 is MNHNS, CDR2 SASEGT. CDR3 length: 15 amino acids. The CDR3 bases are TGTGCCAGCAGGGAAGGGACAGGGGACTACAATGAGCAGTTCTTC. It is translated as CASREGTGDYNEQFF.

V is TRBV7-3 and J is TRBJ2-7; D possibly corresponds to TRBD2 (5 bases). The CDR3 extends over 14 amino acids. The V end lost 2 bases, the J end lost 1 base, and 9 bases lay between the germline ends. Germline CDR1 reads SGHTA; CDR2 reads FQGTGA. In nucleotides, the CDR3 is TGTGCCAGCAGCTTACCGGGAAAATCCTACGAGCAGTACGTC. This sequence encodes CASSLPGKSYEQYV.

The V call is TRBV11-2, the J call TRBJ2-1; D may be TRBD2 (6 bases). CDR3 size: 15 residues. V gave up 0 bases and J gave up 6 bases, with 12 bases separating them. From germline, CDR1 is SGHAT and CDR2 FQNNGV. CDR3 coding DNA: TGTGCCAGCAGCTTAGATTTGGGACTCCTCAATGAGCAGTTCTTC. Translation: CASSLDLGLLNEQFF.